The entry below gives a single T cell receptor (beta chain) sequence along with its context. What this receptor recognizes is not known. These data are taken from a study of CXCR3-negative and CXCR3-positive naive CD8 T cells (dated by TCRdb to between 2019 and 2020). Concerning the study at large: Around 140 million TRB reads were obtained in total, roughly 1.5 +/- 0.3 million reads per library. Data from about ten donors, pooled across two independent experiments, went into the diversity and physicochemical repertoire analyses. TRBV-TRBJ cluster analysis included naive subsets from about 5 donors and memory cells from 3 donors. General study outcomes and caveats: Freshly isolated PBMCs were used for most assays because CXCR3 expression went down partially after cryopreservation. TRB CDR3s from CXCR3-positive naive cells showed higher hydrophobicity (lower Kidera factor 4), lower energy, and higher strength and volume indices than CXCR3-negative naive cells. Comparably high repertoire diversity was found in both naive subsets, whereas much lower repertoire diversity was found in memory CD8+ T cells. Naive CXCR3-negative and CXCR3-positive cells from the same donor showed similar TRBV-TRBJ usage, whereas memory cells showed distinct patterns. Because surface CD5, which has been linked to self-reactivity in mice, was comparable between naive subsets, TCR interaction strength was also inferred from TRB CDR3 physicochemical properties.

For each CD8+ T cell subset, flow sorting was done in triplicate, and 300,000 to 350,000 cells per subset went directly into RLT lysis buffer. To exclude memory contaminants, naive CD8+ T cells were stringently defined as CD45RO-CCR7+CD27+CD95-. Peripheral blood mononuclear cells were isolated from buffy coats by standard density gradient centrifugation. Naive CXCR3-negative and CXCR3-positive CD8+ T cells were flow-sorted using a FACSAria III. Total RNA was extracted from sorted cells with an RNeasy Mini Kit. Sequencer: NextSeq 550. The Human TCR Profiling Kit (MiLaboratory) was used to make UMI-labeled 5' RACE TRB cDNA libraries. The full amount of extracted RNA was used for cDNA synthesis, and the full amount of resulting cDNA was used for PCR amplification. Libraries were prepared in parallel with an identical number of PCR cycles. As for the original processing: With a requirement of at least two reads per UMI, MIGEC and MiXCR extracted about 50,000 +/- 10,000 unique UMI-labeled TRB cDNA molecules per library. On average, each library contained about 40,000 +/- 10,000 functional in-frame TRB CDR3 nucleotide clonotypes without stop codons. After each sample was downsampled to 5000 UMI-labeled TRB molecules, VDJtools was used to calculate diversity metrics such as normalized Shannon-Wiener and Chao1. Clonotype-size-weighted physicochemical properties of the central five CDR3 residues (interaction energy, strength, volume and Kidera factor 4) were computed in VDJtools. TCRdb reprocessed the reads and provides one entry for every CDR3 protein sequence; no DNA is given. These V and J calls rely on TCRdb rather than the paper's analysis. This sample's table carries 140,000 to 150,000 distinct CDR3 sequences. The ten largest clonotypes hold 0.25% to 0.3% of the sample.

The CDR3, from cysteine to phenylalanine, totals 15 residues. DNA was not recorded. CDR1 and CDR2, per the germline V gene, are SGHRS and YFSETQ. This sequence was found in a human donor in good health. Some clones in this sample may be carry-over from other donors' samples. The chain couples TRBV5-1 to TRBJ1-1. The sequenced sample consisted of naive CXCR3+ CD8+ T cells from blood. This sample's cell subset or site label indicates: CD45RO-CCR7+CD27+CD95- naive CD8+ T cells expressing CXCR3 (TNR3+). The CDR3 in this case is CASSALQGMNTEAFF.